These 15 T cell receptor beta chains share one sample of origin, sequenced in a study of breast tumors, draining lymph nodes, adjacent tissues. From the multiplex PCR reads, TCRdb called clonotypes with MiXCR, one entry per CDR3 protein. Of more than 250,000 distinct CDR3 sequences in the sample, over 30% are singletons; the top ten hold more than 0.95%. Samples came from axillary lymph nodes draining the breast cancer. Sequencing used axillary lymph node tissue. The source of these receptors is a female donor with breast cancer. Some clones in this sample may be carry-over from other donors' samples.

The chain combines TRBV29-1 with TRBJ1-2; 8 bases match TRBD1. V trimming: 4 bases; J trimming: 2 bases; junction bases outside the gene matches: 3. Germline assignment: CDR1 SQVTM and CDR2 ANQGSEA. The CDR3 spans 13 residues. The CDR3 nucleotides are TGCAGCGTTGGCGGGACAGGCAACTATGGCTACACCTTC. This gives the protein CSVGGTGNYGYTF.

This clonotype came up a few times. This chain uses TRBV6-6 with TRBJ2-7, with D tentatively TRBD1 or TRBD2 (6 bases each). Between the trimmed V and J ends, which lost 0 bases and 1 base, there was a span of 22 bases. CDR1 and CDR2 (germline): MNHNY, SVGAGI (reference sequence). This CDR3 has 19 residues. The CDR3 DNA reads TGTGCCAGCAGTTACTCGAGGCAGGGTGGGGGGCCAATATCCTACGAGCAGTACTTC. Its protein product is CASSYSRQGGGPISYEQYF.

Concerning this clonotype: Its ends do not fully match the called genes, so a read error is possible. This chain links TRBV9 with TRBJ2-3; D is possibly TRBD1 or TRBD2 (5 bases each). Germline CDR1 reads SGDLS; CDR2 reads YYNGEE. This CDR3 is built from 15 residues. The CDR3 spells CTSSSGAASTDTPYF. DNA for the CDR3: TGTACCAGCAGTTCCGGGGCGGCAAGCACAGATACGCCGTATTTT. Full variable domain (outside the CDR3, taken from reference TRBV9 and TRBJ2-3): DSGVTQTPKHLITATGQRVTLRCSPRSGDLSVYWYQQSLDQGLQFLIQYYNGEERAKGNILERFSAQQFPDLHSELNLSSLELGDSALYFCTSSSGAASTDTPYFGPGTRLTVL.

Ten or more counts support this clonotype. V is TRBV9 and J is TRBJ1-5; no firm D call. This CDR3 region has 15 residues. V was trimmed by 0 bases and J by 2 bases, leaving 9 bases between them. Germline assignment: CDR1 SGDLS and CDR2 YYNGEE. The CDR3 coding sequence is TGTGCCAGCAGCGTAGGGCCCTACGGCAATCAGCCCCAGCATTTT. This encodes CASSVGPYGNQPQHF.

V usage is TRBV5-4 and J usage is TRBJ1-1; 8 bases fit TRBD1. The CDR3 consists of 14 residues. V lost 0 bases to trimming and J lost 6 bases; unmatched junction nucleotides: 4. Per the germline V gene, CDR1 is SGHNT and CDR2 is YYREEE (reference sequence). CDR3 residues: CASSLGQGLAEAFF. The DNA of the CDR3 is TGTGCCAGCAGCTTGGGACAGGGGTTAGCTGAAGCTTTCTTT.

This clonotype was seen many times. The CDR3 region is CASSPGQVQETQYF. CDR3 DNA sequence: TGCGCCAGCAGCCCCGGCCAAGTTCAAGAGACCCAGTACTTC. The chain carries TRBV4-1 and TRBJ2-5; no definite D call. CDR3 length equals 14 residues. Germline loops: CDR1 MGHRA, CDR2 YSYEKL. V dropped 4 bases and J dropped 2 bases, with 11 bases sitting between them.

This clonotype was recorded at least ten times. In DNA, the CDR3 is TGTGCCAGCAGCCAAGATCGTAGGGCTCCACTCACAGATACGCAGTATTTT. It encodes CASSQDRRAPLTDTQYF. This chain links TRBV14 with TRBJ2-3, with D unresolved. V dropped 0 bases and J dropped 2 bases, with 15 bases sitting between them. The CDR3 loop spans 17 amino acids. Germline-derived CDR1 and CDR2 are SGHDN and FVKESK.

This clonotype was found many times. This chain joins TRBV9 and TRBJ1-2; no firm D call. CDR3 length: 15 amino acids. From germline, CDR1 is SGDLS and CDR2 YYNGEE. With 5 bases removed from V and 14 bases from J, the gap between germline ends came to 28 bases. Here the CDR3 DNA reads TGTGCCAGCAGGGCTCCCCTCAGGTCCCGTTGGATAAGGACCTTC. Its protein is CASRAPLRSRWIRTF. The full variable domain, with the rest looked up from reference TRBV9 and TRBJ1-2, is DSGVTQTPKHLITATGQRVTLRCSPRSGDLSVYWYQQSLDQGLQFLIQYYNGEERAKGNILERFSAQQFPDLHSELNLSSLELGDSALYFCASRAPLRSRWIRTFGSGTRLTVV.

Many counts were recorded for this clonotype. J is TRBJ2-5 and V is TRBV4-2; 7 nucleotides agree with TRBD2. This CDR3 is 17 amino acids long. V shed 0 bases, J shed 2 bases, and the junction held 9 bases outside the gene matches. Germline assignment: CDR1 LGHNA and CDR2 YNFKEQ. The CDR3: CASSQDRDSGRQETQYF. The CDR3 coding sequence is TGTGCCAGCAGCCAAGATCGTGATAGCGGGCGACAAGAGACCCAGTACTTC.

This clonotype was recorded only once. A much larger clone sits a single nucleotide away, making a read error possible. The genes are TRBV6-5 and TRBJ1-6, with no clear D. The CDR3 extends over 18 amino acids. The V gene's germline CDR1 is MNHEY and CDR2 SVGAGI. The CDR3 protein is CASSYDSGASSYNPPLHF. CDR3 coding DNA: TGTGCCAGCAGTTACGATTCGGGAGCTAGCTCCTATAATCCACCCCTCCACTTT.

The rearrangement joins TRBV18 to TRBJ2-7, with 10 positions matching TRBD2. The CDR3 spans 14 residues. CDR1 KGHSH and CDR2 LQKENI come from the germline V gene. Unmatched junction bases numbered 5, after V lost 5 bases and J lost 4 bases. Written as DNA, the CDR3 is TGTGCCAGCTCATTTCTAGCGGGAGCTTACGAGCAGTACTTC. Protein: CASSFLAGAYEQYF.

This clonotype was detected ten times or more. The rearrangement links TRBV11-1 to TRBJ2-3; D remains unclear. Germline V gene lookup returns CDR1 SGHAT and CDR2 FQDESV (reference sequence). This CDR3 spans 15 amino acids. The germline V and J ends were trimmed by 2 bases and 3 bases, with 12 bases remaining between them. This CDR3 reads CASSLNGLATDTQYF. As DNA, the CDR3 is TGTGCCAGCAGCTTAAACGGGCTGGCGACAGATACGCAGTATTTT.

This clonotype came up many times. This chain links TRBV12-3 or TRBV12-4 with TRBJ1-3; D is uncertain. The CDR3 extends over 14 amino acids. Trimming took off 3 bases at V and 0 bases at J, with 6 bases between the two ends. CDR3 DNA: TGTGCCAGCAGTTTGGGCTCCTCTGGAAACACCATATATTTT. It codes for CASSLGSSGNTIYF.

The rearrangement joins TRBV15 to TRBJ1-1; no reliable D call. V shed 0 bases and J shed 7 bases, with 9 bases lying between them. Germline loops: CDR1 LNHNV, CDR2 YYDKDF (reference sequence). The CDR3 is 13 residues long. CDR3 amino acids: CATSRDLTVEAFF. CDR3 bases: TGTGCCACCAGCAGAGATCTGACTGTTGAAGCTTTCTTT.

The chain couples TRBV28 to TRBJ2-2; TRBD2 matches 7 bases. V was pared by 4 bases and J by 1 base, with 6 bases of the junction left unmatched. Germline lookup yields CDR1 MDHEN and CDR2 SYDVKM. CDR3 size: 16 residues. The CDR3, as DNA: TGTGCCAGCAGTTCCCCCGCTAGCGGGAACACCGGGGAGCTGTTTTTT. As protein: CASSSPASGNTGELFF.